The clone carrying this TCR beta chain came up a few times. The entry originates in a study of blood T cell repertoires in COVID-19. Original processing notes: Amplified reference gene primers provided the basis for estimating nucleated cell counts. The assay was immunoSEQ multiplex PCR, and TCRdb's table has in-frame clones only and misses some. V, J and clone size are those of that table, while D and trimming were read from the DNA. Of 220,000 or so clones in the sample, 65% to 85% were seen once. Individuals drawn from 24 US areas were about 18 to 100 years old. There are 13 residues in the CDR3. V lost 5 bases and J lost 6, with 12 bases in between. Germline lookup yields CDR1 MNHEY and CDR2 SMNVEV (reference sequence).

Sequencing was carried out using PBMCs or T cells enriched from blood (not recorded which). The source is a woman aged 40 to 50 who had recovered from COVID-19. The J gene is TRBJ2-3, the V gene TRBV27, with a weak D call TRBD2 (6 bases). CDR3 nucleotide sequence: TGTGCCAGCAGTGCCACGGGGGTTGATACGCAGTATTTT. This encodes CASSATGVDTQYF.